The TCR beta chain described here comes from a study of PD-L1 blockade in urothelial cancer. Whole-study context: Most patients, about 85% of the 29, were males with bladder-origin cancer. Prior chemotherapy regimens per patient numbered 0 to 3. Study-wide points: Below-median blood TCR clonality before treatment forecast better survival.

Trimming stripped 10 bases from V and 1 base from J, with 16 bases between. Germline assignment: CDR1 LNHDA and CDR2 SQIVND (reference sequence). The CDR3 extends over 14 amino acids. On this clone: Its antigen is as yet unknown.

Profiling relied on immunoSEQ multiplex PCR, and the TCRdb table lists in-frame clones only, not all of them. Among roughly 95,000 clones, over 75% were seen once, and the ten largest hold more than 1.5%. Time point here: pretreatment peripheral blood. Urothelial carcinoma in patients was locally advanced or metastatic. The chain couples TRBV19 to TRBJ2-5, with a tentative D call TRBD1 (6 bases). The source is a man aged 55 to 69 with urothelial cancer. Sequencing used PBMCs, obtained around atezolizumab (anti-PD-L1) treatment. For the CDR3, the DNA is TGTGCCACCGGCCCCCAGGGGTTCCAAGAGACCCAGTACTTC. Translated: CATGPQGFQETQYF.